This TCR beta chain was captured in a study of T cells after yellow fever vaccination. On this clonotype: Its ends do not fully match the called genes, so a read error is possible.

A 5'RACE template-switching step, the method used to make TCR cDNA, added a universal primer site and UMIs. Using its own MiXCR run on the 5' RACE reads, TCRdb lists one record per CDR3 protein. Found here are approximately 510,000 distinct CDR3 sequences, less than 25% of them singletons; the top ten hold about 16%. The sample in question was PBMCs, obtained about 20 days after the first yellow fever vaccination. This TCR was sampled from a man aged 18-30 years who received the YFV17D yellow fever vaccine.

CDR3 sequence: CSAPASGTSVF. CDR3 bases: TGCAGTGCCCCCGCTTCGGGGACTAGCGTTTTC. The chain uses TRBV20-1 and TRBJ2-7, with 10 bases identical to TRBD2. CDR3 size: 11 residues. Looked up from germline, CDR1 is DFQATT and CDR2 is SNEGSKA (reference sequence).